Listed here are 3 T cell receptor beta chains from one sample, sequenced in a study of blood T cell repertoires in COVID-19. Method: immunoSEQ multiplex PCR; TCRdb's copy keeps in-frame clones and lacks some. The profile covers around 300,000 clones, with around nine tenths appearing a single time and 1.5% to 2% taken by the ten largest. Sequencing was performed on PBMCs or T cells enriched from blood (not recorded which). The source is a woman in her 40s who had recovered from COVID-19.

The chain uses TRBV24-1 and TRBJ1-1; a weak D match, TRBD1 (6 bases). Germline CDR1 is KGHDR and CDR2 is SFDVKD. There are 14 residues in the CDR3. Trimming left V 4 bases short and J 4 bases short, with 12 bases between. The CDR3 here is CATSDPGRGTEAFF. The CDR3 nucleotides read TGTGCCACCAGTGACCCCGGCAGGGGCACTGAAGCTTTCTTT.

This chain joins TRBV4-1 and TRBJ2-3; unclear D gene. This CDR3 has 12 amino acids. From germline, CDR1 is MGHRA and CDR2 YSYEKL. V lost 3 bases and J 6 bases, leaving 7 bases between the germline ends. CDR3 nucleotides: TGCGCCAGCAGCCACCCGAGGGATACGCAGTATTTT. It yields the protein CASSHPRDTQYF.

J is TRBJ1-1 and V is TRBV28; D unclear. V was pared by 1 base and J by 1 base, with 4 bases between. The CDR3 consists of 13 residues. From germline, CDR1 is MDHEN and CDR2 SYDVKM. Here the CDR3 reads CASSLLSNTEAFF. The CDR3 DNA follows: TGTGCCAGCAGTTTATTATCGAACACTGAAGCTTTCTTT.